This entry describes one TCR beta chain. As processed by the authors: Amplified reference gene primers provided the basis for estimating nucleated cell counts. Generated by immunoSEQ multiplex PCR, the TCRdb table keeps only in-frame clones and is missing some. V, J and clone size are taken as reported in that table, and D and trimming were inferred from the DNA itself. The sample has some 15,000 clones; around 88% are singletons. The germline CDR1 and CDR2 sequences are MNHEY and SVGEGT. This CDR3 contains 16 residues. V dropped 6 bases and J dropped 3 bases, with 18 bases sitting between them. This entry comes from a study of blood T cell repertoires in COVID-19. About the study: Acute and convalescent COVID-19 samples came from the United States, Italy and Spain. Sources were T cells, B-cell-depleted T cells, or PBMCs; the material itself was cDNA or gDNA.

The material sequenced was peripheral blood. This clonotype was sampled from a human donor in a cohort sampled during active COVID-19. The V and J genes are TRBV6-2 or TRBV6-3 and TRBJ2-1; D perhaps matches TRBD2 (6 bases). The CDR3 DNA follows: TGTGCCAGCAGACCTACTAGCAATATGGGCTACAATGAGCAGTTCTTC. Translating gives CASRPTSNMGYNEQFF.